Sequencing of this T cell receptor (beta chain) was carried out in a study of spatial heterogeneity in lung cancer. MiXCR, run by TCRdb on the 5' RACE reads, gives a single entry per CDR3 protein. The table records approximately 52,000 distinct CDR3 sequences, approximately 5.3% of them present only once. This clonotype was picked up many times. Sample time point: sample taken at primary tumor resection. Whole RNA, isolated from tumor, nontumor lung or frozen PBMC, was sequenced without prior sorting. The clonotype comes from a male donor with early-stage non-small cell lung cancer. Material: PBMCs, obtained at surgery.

The chain's CDR3 is CASSGTVNTGELFF. The CDR3 DNA sequence: TGTGCCAGCTCCGGGACAGTCAACACCGGGGAGCTGTTTTTT. The chain is built from TRBV7-7 and TRBJ2-2; 7 bases map to TRBD1. V shed 8 bases, J shed 2 bases, and the junction held 5 bases outside the gene matches. There are 14 residues in the CDR3. The germline gives CDR1 SSHAT, CDR2 FNYEAQ (reference sequence).